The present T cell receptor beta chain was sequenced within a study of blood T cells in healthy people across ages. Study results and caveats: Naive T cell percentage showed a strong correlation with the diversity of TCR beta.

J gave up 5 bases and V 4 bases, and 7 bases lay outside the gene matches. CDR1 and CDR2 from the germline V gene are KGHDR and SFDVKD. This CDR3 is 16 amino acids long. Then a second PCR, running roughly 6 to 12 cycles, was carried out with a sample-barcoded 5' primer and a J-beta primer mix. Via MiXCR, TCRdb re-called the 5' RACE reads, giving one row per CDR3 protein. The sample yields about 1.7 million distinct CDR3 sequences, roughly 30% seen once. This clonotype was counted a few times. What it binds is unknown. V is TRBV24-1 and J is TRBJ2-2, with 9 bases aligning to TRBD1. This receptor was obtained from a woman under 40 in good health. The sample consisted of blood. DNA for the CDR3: TGTGCCACCAGTGACCAGGGACAGGGTAAAACCGGGGAGCTGTTTTTT. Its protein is CATSDQGQGKTGELFF.